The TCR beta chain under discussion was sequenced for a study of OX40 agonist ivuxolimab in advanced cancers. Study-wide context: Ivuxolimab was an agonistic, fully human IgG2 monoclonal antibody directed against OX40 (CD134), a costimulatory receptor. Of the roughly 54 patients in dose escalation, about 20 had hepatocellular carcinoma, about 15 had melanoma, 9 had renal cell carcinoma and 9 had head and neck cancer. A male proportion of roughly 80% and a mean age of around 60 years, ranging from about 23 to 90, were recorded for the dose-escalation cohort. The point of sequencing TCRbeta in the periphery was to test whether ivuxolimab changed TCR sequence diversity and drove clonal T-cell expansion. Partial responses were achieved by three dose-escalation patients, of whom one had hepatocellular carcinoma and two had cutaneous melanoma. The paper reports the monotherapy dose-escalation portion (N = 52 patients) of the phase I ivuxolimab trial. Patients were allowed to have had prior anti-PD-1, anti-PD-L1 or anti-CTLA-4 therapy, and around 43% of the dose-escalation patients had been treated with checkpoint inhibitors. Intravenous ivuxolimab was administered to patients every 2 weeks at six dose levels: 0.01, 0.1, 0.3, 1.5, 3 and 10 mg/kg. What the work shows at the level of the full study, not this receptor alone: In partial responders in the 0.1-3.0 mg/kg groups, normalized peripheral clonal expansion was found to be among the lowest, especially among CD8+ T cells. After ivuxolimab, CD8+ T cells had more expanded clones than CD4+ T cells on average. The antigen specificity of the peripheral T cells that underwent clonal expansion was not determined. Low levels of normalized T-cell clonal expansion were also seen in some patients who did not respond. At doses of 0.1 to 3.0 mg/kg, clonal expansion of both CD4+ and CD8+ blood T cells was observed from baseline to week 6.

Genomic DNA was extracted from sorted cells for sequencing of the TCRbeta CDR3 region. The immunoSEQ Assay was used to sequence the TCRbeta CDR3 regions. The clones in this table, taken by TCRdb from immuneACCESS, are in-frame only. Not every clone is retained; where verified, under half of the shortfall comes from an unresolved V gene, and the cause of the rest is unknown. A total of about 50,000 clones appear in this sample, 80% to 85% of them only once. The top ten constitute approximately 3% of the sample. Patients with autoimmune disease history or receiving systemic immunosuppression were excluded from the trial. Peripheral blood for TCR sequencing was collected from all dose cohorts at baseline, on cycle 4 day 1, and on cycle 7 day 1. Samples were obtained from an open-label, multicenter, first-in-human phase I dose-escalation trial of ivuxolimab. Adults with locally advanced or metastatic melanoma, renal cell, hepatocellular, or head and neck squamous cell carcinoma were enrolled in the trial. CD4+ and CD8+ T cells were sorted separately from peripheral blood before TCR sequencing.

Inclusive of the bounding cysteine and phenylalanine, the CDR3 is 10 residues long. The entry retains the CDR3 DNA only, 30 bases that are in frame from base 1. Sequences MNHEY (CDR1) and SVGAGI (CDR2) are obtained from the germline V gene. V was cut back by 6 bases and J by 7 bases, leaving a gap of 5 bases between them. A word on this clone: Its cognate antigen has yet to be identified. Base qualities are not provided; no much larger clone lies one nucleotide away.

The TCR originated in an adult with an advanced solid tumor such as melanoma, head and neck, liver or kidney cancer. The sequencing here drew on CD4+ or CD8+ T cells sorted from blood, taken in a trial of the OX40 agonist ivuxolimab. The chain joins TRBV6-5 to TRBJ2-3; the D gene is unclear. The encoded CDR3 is CASRGYTQYF. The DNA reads TGTGCCAGCAGGGGGTATACGCAGTATTTT.